This T cell receptor beta chain was retrieved from a study of cytomegalovirus exposure and HLA in healthy donors. The PCR had 60 Vbeta and 13 Jbeta primers. Repertoires were generated with immunoSEQ multiplex PCR, while TCRdb's copy carries only in-frame clones and drops some. The sample lists about 130,000 clones, around 67% occurring once. The length of the CDR3 is 16 residues. Trimming took 2 bases from V and 5 from J, leaving 19 bases between them. CDR1 and CDR2 (germline): MNHNY, SVGAGI (reference sequence). Study observations and caveats: A cluster of highly shared sequence variants was likely a sequencing artifact. An analysis was carried out later, and it reportedly showed fewer N-insertions in an Asian-associated ancestry cluster than the roughly 700-donor mean. A later analysis linked a missense DCLRE1C variant to TCR beta V- and J-gene trimming. Previously analyzed data showed that most TCR beta V segments were productive at a frequency of about 90% or about 30%.

Notes on this clone: Its matching antigen is unknown.

The TCR was taken from a man aged 18 to 30 in good health and CMV-seropositive. This chain links TRBV6-6 with TRBJ2-7, with D perhaps matching TRBD2 (6 bases). Source material: PBMCs. In DNA form, the CDR3 reads TGTGCCAGCAGTTACGGAGGGACTCTCCCTACGAACGAGCAGTACTTC. Translated, it gives CASSYGGTLPTNEQYF.